A selection of T cell receptor beta chains follows, all from one sample in a study of cytomegalovirus exposure and HLA in healthy donors. The table came from immunoSEQ multiplex PCR; TCRdb's copy has only in-frame clones and leaves some out. The table lists about 44,000 clones. Material: PBMCs. These receptors were taken from a male donor in good health and CMV-seronegative. Both conserved end residues are trimmed from each CDR3. Each record gives: V gene, J gene, CDR3 protein.

V: TRBV6-6; J: TRBJ2-1; CDR3: ASEGLAGPIYNEQF
V: TRBV9; J: TRBJ2-5; CDR3: ASSVVGAETQY
V: TRBV30; J: TRBJ1-5; CDR3: AWTRGQGWNQPQH
V: TRBV27; J: TRBJ1-5; CDR3: ASSSLVMQTRDQPQH
V: TRBV19; J: TRBJ1-2; CDR3: ASHGGFYARSYT
V: TRBV6-6; J: TRBJ2-7; CDR3: ASSYSLKGATYEQY
V: TRBV7-6; J: TRBJ2-1; CDR3: ASSLLLGLDNEQF
V: TRBV28; J: TRBJ1-3; CDR3: ASSPSGSGNTIY
V: TRBV4-1; J: TRBJ2-7; CDR3: ASSQVSGRAFHEQY
V: TRBV7-9; J: TRBJ1-4; CDR3: ASSQRQGGEKLF
V: TRBV28; J: TRBJ1-1; CDR3: ASSLSPGLSVYTEAF
V: TRBV4-1; J: TRBJ1-1; CDR3: ASRPTGGTTEAF
V: TRBV19; J: TRBJ2-7; CDR3: ASSRLLRTYEQY
V: TRBV27; J: NA; CDR3: ASSPRLAGTYEQY
V: TRBV2; J: TRBJ1-1; CDR3: ASSEIANTEAF
V: TRBV14; J: TRBJ2-5; CDR3: ASSQASTDSLGTETQY
V: TRBV27; J: TRBJ2-4; CDR3: ASSMDRVLAKNIQY
V: TRBV6-5; J: TRBJ1-3; CDR3: ASSKDPAGNTIY
V: TRBV2; J: TRBJ1-2; CDR3: ASTLQGGDYGYT
V: TRBV29-1; J: TRBJ2-2; CDR3: SVGNGAGGTGELF
V: TRBV11-3; J: TRBJ2-5; CDR3: ASSLAEGTQY
V: TRBV19; J: TRBJ2-1; CDR3: ASGPGLVYNEQF
V: TRBV18; J: TRBJ1-5; CDR3: ASSPGGNQPQH
V: TRBV6-1; J: TRBJ1-1; CDR3: ASTIDRYFTEDF
V: TRBV6-5; J: TRBJ2-5; CDR3: ASRRTVETQY
V: TRBV6-5; J: TRBJ1-2; CDR3: ASQPGQGIYGYT
V: TRBV28; J: TRBJ2-7; CDR3: ASSLREQY
V: TRBV5-1; J: TRBJ2-7; CDR3: ASSWGLAESYEQY